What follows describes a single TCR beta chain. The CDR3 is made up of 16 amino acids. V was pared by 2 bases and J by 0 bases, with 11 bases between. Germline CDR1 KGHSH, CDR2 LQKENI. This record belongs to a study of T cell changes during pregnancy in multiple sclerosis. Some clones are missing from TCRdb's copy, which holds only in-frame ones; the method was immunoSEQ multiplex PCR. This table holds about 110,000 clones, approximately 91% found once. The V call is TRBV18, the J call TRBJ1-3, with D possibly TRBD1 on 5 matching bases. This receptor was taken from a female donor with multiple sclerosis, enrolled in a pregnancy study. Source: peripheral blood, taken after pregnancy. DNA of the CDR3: TGTGCCAGCTCACCATACAGGACGGACTCTGGAAACACCATATATTTT. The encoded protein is CASSPYRTDSGNTIYF.